The T cell receptor beta chain under discussion was sequenced for a study of technical replicates of blood from several donors. The CDR3 spans 15 residues. Germline V gene sequence: CDR1 MNHEY, CDR2 SVGAGI. Trimming left V 1 base short and J 4 bases short, with 13 bases between. Here immunoSEQ multiplex PCR was the method, and the copy in TCRdb shows in-frame clones only, minus some. The sample contains tens of thousands of clones, 75% to 95% of which appear only once. This chain uses TRBV6-5 with TRBJ1-1, with D possibly being TRBD1 (5 bases). Material: T cells isolated from PBMCs. The origin of this receptor is a human donor in good health. Some clones in this sample may be carry-over from other donors' samples. Written as DNA, the CDR3 is TGTGCCAGCAGTTACTACTATCAGGGTGGCACTGAAGCTTTCTTT. This gives the protein CASSYYYQGGTEAFF.